The 21 T cell receptor beta chains given below trace back to one sample, sequenced in a study of T cells after yellow fever vaccination. TCRdb fed the 5' RACE reads into MiXCR, producing one record per CDR3 protein. The sample consists of around 400,000 distinct CDR3 sequences, approximately 10% of them appearing once. This specimen was PBMCs, taken on the day of the first yellow fever vaccination. These receptors all stem from a man aged 18 to 35 who received the YFV17D yellow fever vaccine.

CDR3 amino acids: CASSWGRFNEKLFF. The CDR3 coding sequence is TGTGCCAGCAGCTGGGGTCGATTTAATGAAAAACTGTTTTTT. The chain joins TRBV5-5 to TRBJ1-4; D remains ambiguous. This CDR3 has 14 residues. V was trimmed by 3 bases and J by 4 bases, leaving 10 bases between them. Germline V gives CDR1 SGHKS, CDR2 YYEKEE (reference sequence). The full variable domain, with the rest looked up from reference TRBV5-5 and TRBJ1-4, is DAGVTQSPTHLIKTRGQQVTLRCSPISGHKSVSWYQQVLGQGPQFIFQYYEKEERGRGNFPDRFSARQFPNYSSELNVNALLLGDSALYLCASSWGRFNEKLFFGSGTQLSVL.

Only a few counts were recorded for this clonotype. The J gene is TRBJ1-5, the V gene TRBV12-3 or TRBV12-4; D possibly corresponds to TRBD1 (5 bases). The V and J ends lost 6 bases and 0 bases respectively, with 9 bases between them. There are 14 residues in the CDR3. Written as DNA, the CDR3 is TGTGCCAGCAGGGGGACGGGTAGCAATCAGCCCCAGCATTTT. This translates into CASRGTGSNQPQHF.

This clonotype was detected a few times. The J gene is TRBJ1-2, the V gene TRBV4-1; no definite D call. V gave up 0 bases and J gave up 4 bases, with 12 bases separating them. Germline lookup yields CDR1 MGHRA and CDR2 YSYEKL. This CDR3 is 15 amino acids long. The CDR3: CASSQDIRAAYGYTF. The CDR3 nucleotides read TGCGCCAGCAGCCAAGATATTAGGGCAGCCTATGGCTACACCTTC.

Only a few counts were recorded for this clonotype. The rearrangement links TRBV4-2 to TRBJ1-2; D gene ambiguous. This CDR3 has 13 residues. Trimming stripped 0 bases from V and 4 bases from J, with 6 bases between. Per germline, CDR1 LGHNA and CDR2 YNFKEQ. Here the CDR3 reads CASSQDPAYGYTF. CDR3 DNA: TGTGCCAGCAGCCAAGACCCAGCCTATGGCTACACCTTC.

The chain combines TRBV7-9 with TRBJ2-7; D is unresolved. Per germline, CDR1 SEHNR and CDR2 FQNEAQ (reference sequence). The CDR3 sequence is 14 residues long. V lost 3 bases and J lost 3, with 12 bases in between. CDR3 nucleotides: TGTGCCAGCAGCTTTCAAGGCGGAAACTACGAGCAGTACTTC. Its translation: CASSFQGGNYEQYF.

The chain has TRBV2 and TRBJ2-7; the match to TRBD1 covers 7 bases. Per the germline V gene, CDR1 is SNHLY and CDR2 is FYNNEI. The ends lost 2 bases at V and 0 bases at J; junction bases unmatched: 4. This CDR3 spans 15 amino acids. CDR3 region: CASSEWGQSSYEQYF. For the CDR3, the DNA is TGTGCCAGCAGTGAATGGGGACAGAGCTCCTACGAGCAGTACTTC.

The genes are TRBV7-2 and TRBJ2-1, with no clear D. The CDR3 is made up of 14 amino acids. The germline CDR1 and CDR2 sequences are SGHTA and FQGNSA. The V and J ends lost 2 bases and 7 bases respectively, with 12 bases between them. The CDR3 protein is CASSLSVWENEQFF. CDR3 nucleotide sequence: TGTGCCAGCAGCTTATCGGTTTGGGAAAATGAGCAGTTCTTC. Full variable domain (rest looked up from reference TRBV7-2 and TRBJ2-1): GAGVSQSPSNKVTEKGKDVELRCDPISGHTALYWYRQSLGQGLEFLIYFQGNSAPDKSGLPSDRFSAERTGGSVSTLTIQRTQQEDSAVYLCASSLSVWENEQFFGPGTRLTVL.

This clonotype is a singleton in its sample. This sequence joins TRBV6-2 or TRBV6-3 and TRBJ2-7, with 8 positions matching TRBD1. J lost 5 bases, V lost 2 bases, and 11 bases had no gene match. The CDR3 spans 16 residues. CDR1 is MNHEY, CDR2 SVGEGT, per germline. The CDR3 loop is CASSYPRTGQGDEQYF. In DNA, the CDR3 is TGTGCCAGCAGTTACCCGCGTACTGGACAGGGTGACGAGCAGTACTTC.

The rearrangement uses TRBV5-4 and TRBJ1-4; D possibly corresponds to TRBD1 (6 bases). CDR3 size: 15 residues. The V gene lost 0 bases and the J gene lost 9 bases, with 15 bases spanning the gap. Per the germline V gene, CDR1 is SGHNT and CDR2 is YYREEE (reference sequence). This chain's CDR3 is CASSLETGKNKKLFF. The CDR3 bases are TGTGCCAGCAGCTTGGAAACAGGGAAGAATAAAAAACTGTTTTTT.

This clonotype has a count of ten or more. The genes are TRBV5-1 and TRBJ2-4; 7 bases are shared with TRBD1. This CDR3 is 13 amino acids long. V shed 0 bases and J 7 bases; nucleotides not matched to a gene: 1. Germline V gene lookup returns CDR1 SGHRS and CDR2 YFSETQ. CDR3: CASSLVGQNIQYF. CDR3 DNA: TGCGCCAGCAGCTTGGTGGGACAGAACATTCAGTACTTC. The full variable domain, in which reference TRBV5-1 and TRBJ2-4 provide the parts outside the CDR3, is KAGVTQTPRYLIKTRGQQVTLSCSPISGHRSVSWYQQTPGQGLQFLFEYFSETQRNKGNFPGRFSGRQFSNSRSEMNVSTLELGDSALYLCASSLVGQNIQYFGAGTRLSVL.

This clonotype turned up a few times. This chain uses TRBV6-6 with TRBJ1-5; TRBD1 agrees at 7 bases. Germline V gives CDR1 MNHNY, CDR2 SVGAGI (reference sequence). The junction had 7 bases not matched to a gene; V was cut back by 7 bases and J by 7 bases. CDR3 length equals 13 residues. Written as DNA, the CDR3 is TGTGCCAGCACTAGACAGGGAAACCAGCCCCAGCATTTT. This codes for CASTRQGNQPQHF.

V and J are TRBV6-2 or TRBV6-3 and TRBJ2-2; a possible D gene is TRBD2 (7 bases). This CDR3 contains 16 residues. With 7 bases removed from V and 4 bases from J, the gap between germline ends came to 19 bases. Germline V gene lookup returns CDR1 MNHEY and CDR2 SVGEGT. CDR3 region: CASTRPGGSRTGELFF. The CDR3 DNA is TGTGCCAGCACCAGACCGGGGGGCAGTCGCACCGGGGAGCTGTTTTTT.

At least ten counts were recorded for this clonotype. The junction differs from germline at one of its ends, possibly a read error. The rearrangement joins TRBV5-1 to TRBJ2-5; weak D call: TRBD2 (6 bases). Germline V lookup: CDR1 SGHRS, CDR2 YFSETQ. The CDR3 consists of 13 residues. CDR3 residues: CASSAGGQETQYF. In DNA, the CDR3 is TGTGCCAGCAGTGCCGGGGGACAAGAGACCCAGTACTTC.

V is TRBV12-3 or TRBV12-4 and J is TRBJ1-1; D is unclear. This CDR3 has 14 residues. The ends were cut back, 3 bases at V and 0 bases at J, with 8 bases in the middle. In DNA form, the CDR3 reads TGTGCCAGCAGTTTTCTTAAAATGAACACTGAAGCTTTCTTT. Encoded protein: CASSFLKMNTEAFF.

This clonotype has a handful of counts. This chain links TRBV24-1 with TRBJ2-3, with a weak D call TRBD1 (7 bases). This CDR3 spans 15 amino acids. Trimming shortened V by 1 base and J by 3 bases, and 10 bases separated the two germline ends. Germline V CDR1 and CDR2: KGHDR, SFDVKD. CDR3 in amino acids: CATSDFPGGTDTQYF. DNA for the CDR3: TGTGCCACCAGTGATTTTCCAGGGGGGACAGATACGCAGTATTTT.

The sample holds many counts of this clonotype. This chain links TRBV5-1 with TRBJ2-1; no firm D call. Germline CDR1 reads SGHRS; CDR2 reads YFSETQ. V lost 6 bases to trimming and J lost 8 bases, with 21 bases between them. CDR3 length equals 15 residues. CDR3 DNA: TGCGCCAGCAACTTTGCCCCCGGGCAGGACGATGAGCAGTTCTTC. Amino acids: CASNFAPGQDDEQFF.

This clonotype has more than one count but fewer than ten. The V call is TRBV11-2, the J call TRBJ2-7, with D tentatively TRBD1 (5 bases). The V end lost 1 base, the J end lost 5 bases, and 9 bases lay between the germline ends. This CDR3 contains 13 residues. The germline V gene encodes CDR1 SGHAT and CDR2 FQNNGV. The CDR3 sequence: CASSLGRANEQYF. The CDR3 DNA reads TGTGCCAGCAGCTTAGGCAGGGCCAACGAGCAGTACTTC.

This clonotype was found once. A clone one base away is much larger, so this may be a read error. The CDR3 end shows no conserved phenylalanine or tryptophan, and so a read error is likely. In DNA form, the CDR3 reads TGCGCCAGCAGTCGCAGCGGGACATCAGAGGAGCGGGAGCAGTACATC. Protein sequence: CASSRSGTSEEREQYI. The genes are TRBV23-1 and TRBJ2-7; TRBD2 is a possible D gene (7 bases). TRBV23-1 is identified as an open reading frame with a role that is uncertain. The CDR3 totals 16 residues. The V and J ends lost 4 bases and 7 bases respectively, with 23 bases between them.

This clonotype was seen more than once but under ten times. The chain has TRBV4-1 and TRBJ2-3, with D possibly matching TRBD1 (7 bases). The ends were cut back, 0 bases at V and 5 bases at J, with 12 bases in the middle. Per the germline V gene, CDR1 is MGHRA and CDR2 is YSYEKL. The CDR3 is 15 residues long. CDR3 sequence (DNA): TGCGCCAGCAGCCAAGATGACCAGGGGGGAGATACGCAGTATTTT. Residues: CASSQDDQGGDTQYF.

The chain is built from TRBV6-1 and TRBJ1-1; D is possibly TRBD1 (6 bases). Germline CDR1 MNHNS, CDR2 SASEGT. The CDR3 runs 13 residues. Deletions cut 6 bases from V and 4 bases from J, with 12 bases between. CDR3: CASRQGFATEAFF. CDR3 nucleotides: TGTGCCAGCAGGCAGGGGTTTGCCACTGAAGCTTTCTTT.

The V and J genes are TRBV15 and TRBJ1-2; D is unclear. V was trimmed by 3 bases and J by 4 bases, leaving 12 bases between them. The CDR3 spans 14 residues. The germline CDR1 and CDR2 sequences are LNHNV and YYDKDF (reference sequence). The CDR3 is CATSSPDTGYGYTF. CDR3 bases: TGTGCCACCAGCAGCCCCGACACGGGCTATGGCTACACCTTC. Full variable domain (rest looked up from reference TRBV15 and TRBJ1-2): DAMVIQNPRYQVTQFGKPVTLSCSQTLNHNVMYWYQQKSSQAPKLLFHYYDKDFNNEADTPDNFQSRRPNTSFCFLDIRSPGLGDTAMYLCATSSPDTGYGYTFGSGTRLTVV.